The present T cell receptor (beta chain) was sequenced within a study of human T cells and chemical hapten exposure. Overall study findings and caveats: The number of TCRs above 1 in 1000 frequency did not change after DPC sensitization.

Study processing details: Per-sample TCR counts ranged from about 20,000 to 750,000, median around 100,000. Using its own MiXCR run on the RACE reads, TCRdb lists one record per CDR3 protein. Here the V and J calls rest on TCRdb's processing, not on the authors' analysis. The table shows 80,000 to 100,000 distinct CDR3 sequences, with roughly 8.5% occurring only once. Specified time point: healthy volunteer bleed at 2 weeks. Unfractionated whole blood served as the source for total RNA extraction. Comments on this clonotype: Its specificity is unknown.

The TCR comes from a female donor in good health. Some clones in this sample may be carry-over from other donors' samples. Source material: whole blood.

CDR3 sequence (DNA): TGTGCCAGCACCCCTTCTGGAGGTAGCGGGAGACCTAGCACAGATACGCAGTATTTT. Translated, it gives CASTPSGGSGRPSTDTQYF. The rearrangement uses TRBV5-4 and TRBJ2-3, with 9 positions matching TRBD2. CDR3 length: 19 residues. The germline V gene encodes CDR1 SGHNT and CDR2 YYREEE (reference sequence). The V segment lost 6 bases and the J segment 0 bases; nucleotides outside the gene matches: 17. Full variable domain (outside the CDR3, taken from reference TRBV5-4 and TRBJ2-3): ETGVTQSPTHLIKTRGQQVTLRCSSQSGHNTVSWYQQALGQGPQFIFQYYREEENGRGNFPPRFSGLQFPNYSSELNVNALELDDSALYLCASTPSGGSGRPSTDTQYFGPGTRLTVL.